Listed below are T cell receptor beta chains from one sample, sequenced in a study of shared clonotypes between healthy human individuals. The table came from immunoSEQ multiplex PCR; TCRdb's copy has only in-frame clones and leaves some out. The sample has fewer than 850,000 clones, 96% seen once. Material: naive CD8+ T cells sorted from blood. These receptors came from a man between 25 and 39 years old in good health. Both conserved end residues are part of each CDR3. The D gene is left open where the match is weak. Some rows have no size entry. The others give once, few or many, or a class for an expanded clone.

TRBV7-9	-	TRBJ2-2	-	CASSLLIGNTGELFF	TGTGCCAGCAGCTTACTCATCGGGAACACCGGGGAGCTGTTTTTT
TRBV7-9	TRBD1	TRBJ2-7	-	CASSRQGDYEQYF	TGTGCCAGCAGCAGACAGGGGGACTACGAGCAGTACTTC
TRBV7-9	TRBD2	TRBJ2-1	-	CASSRGTSGGSYNEQFF	TGTGCCAGCAGCCGGGGCACTAGCGGGGGATCCTACAATGAGCAGTTCTTC
TRBV7-9	TRBD2	TRBJ2-1	once	CASSKREGDSYNEQFF	TGTGCCAGCAGCAAGCGGGAGGGGGACTCCTACAATGAGCAGTTCTTC
TRBV5-1	-	TRBJ2-3	-	CASSPLGRKLDTQYF	TGCGCCAGCAGCCCCCTCGGACGGAAGTTAGATACGCAGTATTTT
TRBV7-3	TRBD2	TRBJ2-3	-	CASSSSGSGDTQYF	TGTGCCAGCAGCTCTAGCGGGAGCGGGGATACGCAGTATTTT
TRBV27	-	TRBJ2-1	-	CASSLGPLGEQFF	TGTGCCAGCAGTTTGGGTCCCTTGGGTGAGCAGTTCTTC
TRBV7-9	-	TRBJ2-7	-	CASSLSGAYEQYF	TGTGCCAGCAGCTTATCAGGGGCCTACGAGCAGTACTTC
TRBV27	-	TRBJ2-7	-	CASMGGEYEQYF	TGTGCCAGCATGGGGGGTGAGTACGAGCAGTACTTC
TRBV6-5	-	TRBJ1-1	-	CASSYSRGQIDTEAFF	TGTGCCAGCAGTTACTCACGGGGGCAGATAGACACTGAAGCTTTCTTT
TRBV9	TRBD1	TRBJ2-1	-	CASSPRGQLSSYNEQFF	TGTGCCAGCAGCCCCCGGGGACAGCTGTCGTCCTACAATGAGCAGTTCTTC
TRBV11-2	-	TRBJ1-1	-	CASSLAQGMNTEAFF	TGTGCCAGCAGCTTAGCGCAGGGAATGAACACTGAAGCTTTCTTT
TRBV18	-	TRBJ2-7	-	CASSPGTGEQYF	TGTGCCAGCTCACCAGGGACGGGGGAGCAGTACTTC
TRBV11-3	-	TRBJ1-1	-	CASRSRTAPDTEAFF	TGTGCCAGCAGAAGTCGGACAGCCCCCGACACTGAAGCTTTCTTT
TRBV9	-	TRBJ2-7	-	CASSVSGSEQYF	TGTGCCAGCAGCGTAAGTGGATCCGAGCAGTACTTC
TRBV7-3	-	TRBJ2-5	-	CASSLSPAIQETQYF	TGTGCCAGCAGCTTAAGTCCCGCCATCCAAGAGACCCAGTACTTC
TRBV9	-	TRBJ1-2	-	CASRRLNYGYTF	TGTGCCAGCAGGAGGCTTAACTATGGCTACACCTTC
TRBV7-9	TRBD1	TRBJ2-3	-	CASSFPDRDDPTDTQYF	TGTGCCAGCAGCTTCCCCGACAGGGACGACCCCACAGATACGCAGTATTTT
TRBV9	TRBD1	TRBJ2-2	-	CASSKWDSTGELFF	TGTGCCAGCAGCAAATGGGACAGCACCGGGGAGCTGTTTTTT
TRBV9	-	TRBJ1-3	-	CASSVRENTIYF	TGTGCCAGCAGCGTACGGGAAAACACCATATATTTT
TRBV15	-	TRBJ2-7	-	CATSRVTETYEQYF	TGTGCCACCAGCAGAGTAACAGAAACCTACGAGCAGTACTTC
TRBV7-8	-	TRBJ1-5	-	CASSSRLIGNQPQHF	TGTGCCAGCAGCTCCCGGTTAATAGGCAATCAGCCCCAGCATTTT
TRBV28	-	TRBJ2-4	-	CASSPQGGGYQYF	TGTGCCAGCAGCCCCCAAGGAGGGGGCTATCAGTACTTC
TRBV10-3	-	TRBJ2-1	-	CATMDSSYNEQFF	TGTGCCACCATGGACTCCTCCTACAATGAGCAGTTCTTC
TRBV7-6	-	TRBJ2-6	-	CASSGKSSGANVLTF	TGTGCCAGCAGCGGAAAGAGCTCTGGGGCCAACGTCCTGACTTTC
TRBV2	TRBD2	TRBJ2-1	-	CASSNGRGLSNEQFF	TGTGCCAGCAGTAACGGGAGGGGGTTGTCCAATGAGCAGTTCTTC
TRBV27	TRBD2	TRBJ2-7	-	CASSLGGGGQIYEQYF	TGTGCCAGCAGTTTAGGCGGGGGGGGACAAATCTACGAGCAGTACTTC
TRBV4-1	-	TRBJ1-1	few	CASSFIQMNTEAFF	TGCGCCAGCAGTTTTATCCAGATGAACACTGAAGCTTTCTTT
TRBV11-2	TRBD2	TRBJ2-2	-	CASIMGGLAGSRELFF	TGTGCCAGCATCATGGGGGGACTAGCGGGATCCAGGGAGCTGTTTTTT
TRBV4-1	-	TRBJ2-7	-	CASSQDLAGALSYEQYF	TGCGCCAGCAGCCAAGATTTGGCGGGGGCCTTATCCTACGAGCAGTACTTC
TRBV7-2	-	TRBJ2-1	-	CASSSLWGNEQFF	TGTGCCAGCAGCTCCCTTTGGGGGAATGAGCAGTTCTTC
TRBV15	-	TRBJ1-2	-	CATSRDWAETNYGYTF	TGTGCCACCAGCAGAGATTGGGCGGAGACTAACTATGGCTACACCTTC
TRBV27	-	TRBJ2-7	-	CASSLSPGGPTYEQYF	TGTGCCAGCAGTTTGTCCCCCGGGGGACCCACCTACGAGCAGTACTTC